The 27 T cell receptor beta chains in this list originate from one sample, sequenced in a study of T cells after yellow fever vaccination (dated by TCRdb to about 2019). The library was prepared using 5' RACE. The sequencing machine was an Illumina HiSeq 2500. The public reads were quality trimmed at Q25 with fastp and then assembled into clones with MiXCR by TCRdb, keeping productive beta chains. For every CDR3 protein sequence, its rows merge into one entry that carries the most common genes and DNA. This sample lists 160,000 or so distinct CDR3 sequences; 6.5% to 8.5% were detected once. Of the sample, more than 2% falls within the top ten clones. The treatment or condition label on this specimen signifies: live attenuated yellow fever vaccine strain. The sample in question was CD4+ T cells sorted from PBMCs, obtained 4 to 6 days after the first yellow fever vaccination. Receptor source: a man younger than 35 who received the YFV17D yellow fever vaccine.

Only a few counts were recorded for this clonotype. Given a far larger clone just one base away, this is likely a sequencing read error. The gene calls are TRBV5-6 and TRBJ2-1; D is ambiguous. Germline assignment: CDR1 SGHDT and CDR2 YYEEEE. Trimming shortened V by 7 bases and J by 3 bases, and 5 bases separated the two germline ends. This CDR3 region has 11 residues. CDR3 region: CASGHYNEQFF. CDR3 DNA sequence: TGTGCCAGCGGCCACTACAATGAGCAGTTCTTC.

This clonotype was observed a few times. The CDR3 DNA follows: TGTGCCAGCAGCTTAACGGGAGACTCTGGAAACACCATATATTTT. Amino acid sequence: CASSLTGDSGNTIYF. The gene calls are TRBV7-3 and TRBJ1-3; no clear D. Germline V CDR1 and CDR2: SGHTA, FQGTGA. V gave up 0 bases and J gave up 0 bases, with 6 bases separating them. The CDR3 has 15 amino acids.

In its sample, this clonotype was seen many times. The chain joins TRBV19 to TRBJ1-1, with no clear D. This CDR3 has 13 amino acids. With 0 bases removed from V and 8 bases from J, the gap between germline ends came to 10 bases. Germline CDR1 LNHDA, CDR2 SQIVND (reference sequence). The CDR3 DNA reads TGTGCCAGTAGTATAGAGGTCCCCGCGGAAGCTTTCTTT. This sequence encodes CASSIEVPAEAFF. Full variable domain (missing parts from reference TRBV19 and TRBJ1-1): DGGITQSPKYLFRKEGQNVTLSCEQNLNHDAMYWYRQDPGQGLRLIYYSQIVNDFQKGDIAEGYSVSREKKESFPLTVTSAQKNPTAFYLCASSIEVPAEAFFGQGTRLTVV.

This clonotype was observed a handful of times. The chain combines TRBV11-1 with TRBJ1-1, with D perhaps matching TRBD1 (6 bases). Germline CDR1 reads SGHAT; CDR2 reads FQDESV (reference sequence). The germline V and J ends were trimmed by 6 bases and 8 bases, with 19 bases remaining between them. This CDR3 contains 14 residues. In DNA, the CDR3 is TGTGCCAGCAGGTCTACAGGGAGTCTGGCCGAAGCTTTCTTT. This codes for CASRSTGSLAEAFF.

The sample holds many counts of this clonotype. V is TRBV5-1 and J is TRBJ1-1; no clear D. The CDR3 covers 17 residues. V was shortened by 6 bases and J by 0 bases, with 21 bases between the two germline ends. Looked up from germline, CDR1 is SGHRS and CDR2 is YFSETQ. Here the CDR3 DNA reads TGCGCCAGCACCCGGACCCCTTACGGCAGCATGAACACTGAAGCTTTCTTT. Its protein product is CASTRTPYGSMNTEAFF. The full variable domain, rest sourced from reference TRBV5-1 and TRBJ1-1, is KAGVTQTPRYLIKTRGQQVTLSCSPISGHRSVSWYQQTPGQGLQFLFEYFSETQRNKGNFPGRFSGRQFSNSRSEMNVSTLELGDSALYLCASTRTPYGSMNTEAFFGQGTRLTVV.

This clonotype showed up many times. This chain joins TRBV11-2 and TRBJ2-7; 9 positions match TRBD2. This CDR3 region has 15 residues. V lost 7 bases and J lost 3; bases outside the gene matches: 10. CDR1 and CDR2 (germline): SGHAT, FQNNGV. The CDR3 bases are TGTGCCAGCAAGAAAATAGCGGGGGCGCGCTACGAGCAGTACTTC. Translation: CASKKIAGARYEQYF. The complete variable domain, with remaining parts taken from reference TRBV11-2 and TRBJ2-7, reads EAGVAQSPRYKIIEKRQSVAFWCNPISGHATLYWYQQILGQGPKLLIQFQNNGVVDDSQLPKDRFSAERLKGVDSTLKIQPAKLEDSAVYLCASKKIAGARYEQYFGPGTRLTVT.

This clonotype has only a few counts. The chain carries TRBV20-1 and TRBJ1-4, with 7 bases fitting TRBD1. The CDR3 runs to 14 residues. CDR1 is DFQATT and CDR2 is SNEGSKA in the germline V gene (reference sequence). Trimming at V came to 5 bases and at J to 7 bases, leaving 10 bases not matched to a gene. Here the CDR3 DNA reads TGCAGTGCTGTTAACAGGGGCGGAATTGAAAAACTGTTTTTT. This codes for CSAVNRGGIEKLFF.

This clonotype was recorded a few times. The rearrangement uses TRBV9 and TRBJ2-3; D may be TRBD1 or TRBD2 (5 bases each). CDR3 size: 15 residues. Trimming shortened V by 4 bases and J by 5 bases, and 17 bases separated the two germline ends. CDR1 and CDR2 from the germline V gene are SGDLS and YYNGEE. Here the CDR3 reads CASSTEGTEGDTQYF. CDR3 nucleotide sequence: TGTGCCAGCAGCACAGAGGGGACGGAAGGAGATACGCAGTATTTT.

This clonotype was observed a few times. The chain is built from TRBV5-5 and TRBJ1-1, with D unclear. CDR1 and CDR2 from the germline V gene are SGHKS and YYEKEE (reference sequence). The CDR3 is 14 residues long. V lost 4 bases and J 1 base, leaving 11 bases between the germline ends. CDR3 sequence reads: CASSILGRNTEAFF. DNA for the CDR3: TGTGCCAGCAGCATTTTAGGTCGGAACACTGAAGCTTTCTTT.

This clonotype showed up many times. The chain recombines TRBV7-2 with TRBJ2-5; TRBD1 matches at 8 bases. CDR3 length equals 14 residues. J was trimmed by 5 bases and V by 5 bases; bases with no gene match: 7. CDR1 is SGHTA, CDR2 FQGNSA, per germline. The CDR3 reads CASSLRGRGETQYF. The DNA of the CDR3 is TGTGCCAGCAGCCTCAGGGGGCGCGGTGAGACCCAGTACTTC.

This clonotype occurred many times. This chain connects TRBV20-1 to TRBJ2-1, with D perhaps TRBD2 (6 bases). The CDR3 is 15 residues long. Germline V lookup: CDR1 DFQATT, CDR2 SNEGSKA (reference sequence). The V and J ends lost 1 base and 6 bases respectively, with 16 bases between them. CDR3 loop: CSARGPWQGGNEQFF. Here the CDR3 DNA reads TGCAGTGCTAGAGGCCCATGGCAGGGAGGCAATGAGCAGTTCTTC.

This clonotype was observed many times. The V call is TRBV7-3, the J call TRBJ1-1; 8 bases map to TRBD1. The CDR3 totals 17 residues. Looked up from germline, CDR1 is SGHTA and CDR2 is FQGTGA. Trimming took 4 bases from V and 5 from J; bases not matched to a gene: 15. Written as DNA, the CDR3 is TGTGCCAGCAGCTCGCCCAGGGGCGGACAGGGCCGAACTGAAGCTTTCTTT. Amino acids: CASSSPRGGQGRTEAFF.

This clonotype came up many times. This chain uses TRBV4-2 with TRBJ2-7, with D perhaps matching TRBD1 (5 bases). The CDR3 is made up of 14 amino acids. The V end was cut by 0 bases, the J end by 6 bases, with 12 bases between. Germline V lookup: CDR1 LGHNA, CDR2 YNFKEQ. The CDR3 nucleotides read TGTGCCAGCAGCCAAGAGGGGCGGAATGGCGAGCAGTACTTC. This codes for CASSQEGRNGEQYF.

This clonotype came up many times. This chain connects TRBV20-1 to TRBJ1-5; 8 nucleotides match TRBD1. J was trimmed by 0 bases and V by 4 bases; bases with no gene match: 5. The germline CDR1 and CDR2 sequences are DFQATT and SNEGSKA (reference sequence). This CDR3 has 15 residues. The CDR3 loop is CSATGTGLSNQPQHF. The CDR3 nucleotides read TGCAGTGCTACCGGGACAGGTCTTAGCAATCAGCCCCAGCATTTT.

This clonotype was observed at least ten times. V is TRBV6-1 and J is TRBJ2-2, with TRBD1 matching 11 bases. Germline lookup yields CDR1 MNHNS and CDR2 SASEGT. The ends lost 6 bases at V and 7 bases at J; junction bases unmatched: 10. This CDR3 spans 16 amino acids. In DNA, the CDR3 is TGTGCCAGCAGAAAAGGACAGGGGGCGACCAACGGGGAGCTGTTTTTT. It encodes CASRKGQGATNGELFF.

This clonotype was seen a few times. The chain joins TRBV5-4 to TRBJ2-1, with TRBD1 identical over 8 bases. Germline V CDR1 and CDR2: SGHNT, YYREEE (reference sequence). Germline trimming cut 4 bases from V and 5 bases from J; bases unmatched to any gene: 5. The CDR3 is 14 residues long. CDR3 DNA sequence: TGTGCCAGCAGCGATCGACAGGGGAACAATGAGCAGTTCTTC. Amino acids: CASSDRQGNNEQFF.

This clonotype is a singleton in its sample. The V and J genes are TRBV7-2 and TRBJ1-6, with D uncertain. The CDR3 length is 13 residues. Germline V gives CDR1 SGHTA, CDR2 FQGNSA. Trimming took off 7 bases at V and 9 bases at J, with 13 bases between the two ends. In DNA form, the CDR3 reads TGTGCCAGCAACGAGCCCCCTGGTTCACCCCTCCACTTT. It yields the protein CASNEPPGSPLHF.

At least ten counts were recorded for this clonotype. The rearrangement links TRBV9 to TRBJ2-1; TRBD2 aligns across 7 bases. V was clipped by 0 bases and J by 2 bases; unmatched bases: 2. This CDR3 has 15 residues. From germline, CDR1 is SGDLS and CDR2 YYNGEE. The CDR3 loop is CASSVGLAAYNEQFF. CDR3 nucleotide sequence: TGTGCCAGCAGCGTAGGGCTAGCGGCCTACAATGAGCAGTTCTTC.

For this clonotype: A much larger clone differs from this one at a single base, so this may be a read error. The rearrangement uses TRBV3-1 and TRBJ1-1; D is unclear. V lost 0 bases to trimming and J lost 4 bases, with 9 bases between them. The CDR3 covers 14 residues. The germline gives CDR1 LGHDT, CDR2 YNNKEL (reference sequence). CDR3 loop: CASSQEARITEAFF. In DNA, the CDR3 is TGTGCCAGCAGCCAAGAAGCGAGGATCACTGAAGCTTTCTTT. Full variable domain (outside the CDR3, taken from reference TRBV3-1 and TRBJ1-1): DTAVSQTPKYLVTQMGNDKSIKCEQNLGHDTMYWYKQDSKKFLKIMFSYNNKELIINETVPNRFSPKSPDKAHLNLHINSLELGDSAVYFCASSQEARITEAFFGQGTRLTVV.

This clonotype has at least ten counts. The chain is built from TRBV5-1 and TRBJ2-3; 10 bases align to TRBD1. CDR3 length: 17 residues. Losses at the gene ends were 1 base for V and 4 bases for J; bases not matched to a gene: 9. The V gene's germline CDR1 is SGHRS and CDR2 YFSETQ. The CDR3 DNA sequence: TGCGCCAGCAGCTTGCGGGGGGGACAGGGGACGTCAGATACGCAGTATTTT. Its translation: CASSLRGGQGTSDTQYF.

This clonotype was observed at least ten times. The chain combines TRBV7-7 with TRBJ2-3, with TRBD1 matching over 8 bases. The germline V gene encodes CDR1 SSHAT and CDR2 FNYEAQ (reference sequence). The trim removed 5 bases at V and 5 bases at J, leaving 6 bases unmatched. The CDR3 spans 14 residues. The CDR3, as DNA: TGTGCCAGCAGCCAGACAGGGGTAGAAGATACGCAGTATTTT. Translation gives CASSQTGVEDTQYF.

This clonotype was seen at least ten times. The rearrangement links TRBV7-2 to TRBJ1-5, with D possibly being TRBD1 (5 bases). The CDR3 contains 14 residues. V lost 4 bases to trimming and J lost 6 bases, with 13 bases between them. Germline V gene sequence: CDR1 SGHTA, CDR2 FQGNSA. CDR3 nucleotides: TGTGCCAGCAGCTCCTCATCCGGGGGTCAGCCCCAGCATTTT. It is translated as CASSSSSGGQPQHF. Looking up the rest from reference TRBV7-2 and TRBJ1-5 gives the full variable domain: GAGVSQSPSNKVTEKGKDVELRCDPISGHTALYWYRQSLGQGLEFLIYFQGNSAPDKSGLPSDRFSAERTGGSVSTLTIQRTQQEDSAVYLCASSSSSGGQPQHFGDGTRLSIL.

This clonotype has a handful of counts. The rearrangement joins TRBV6-8 to TRBJ2-7; weak D call: TRBD1 (5 bases). Looked up from germline, CDR1 is MNHGY and CDR2 is SAAAGT. This CDR3 has 15 residues. V gave up 7 bases and J gave up 3 bases, with 19 bases separating them. For the CDR3, the DNA is TGTGCCAGCAACCCCGAATTACAGGAGTGCTACGAGCAGTACGTC. This codes for CASNPELQECYEQYV.

This clonotype was observed many times. This chain connects TRBV5-1 to TRBJ2-7; 11 bases align to TRBD1. CDR3 size: 16 residues. The junction had 12 bases not matched to a gene; V was cut back by 4 bases and J by 6 bases. CDR1 is SGHRS and CDR2 is YFSETQ in the germline V gene. CDR3 sequence reads: CASSRGTGGFPAEQYF. CDR3 sequence (DNA): TGCGCCAGCAGCCGGGGGACAGGGGGGTTCCCCGCCGAGCAGTACTTC.

At least ten counts were recorded for this clonotype. The rearrangement uses TRBV10-3 and TRBJ1-1; D is undetermined. Trimming shortened V by 7 bases and J by 2 bases, and 14 bases separated the two germline ends. This CDR3 contains 14 residues. Germline assignment: CDR1 ENHRY and CDR2 SYGVKD. This CDR3 is CAITSDGINTEAFF. The DNA for the CDR3 is TGTGCCATCACCTCGGACGGAATCAACACTGAAGCTTTCTTT.

This clonotype was counted ten times or more. The rearrangement uses TRBV6-2 or TRBV6-3 and TRBJ2-3; 10 nucleotides match TRBD1. The trim removed 8 bases at V and 9 bases at J, leaving 14 bases unmatched. This CDR3 has 15 residues. Germline CDR1 and CDR2: MNHEY and SVGEGT. The chain's CDR3 is CASRRDRGPLDTQYF. DNA for the CDR3: TGTGCCAGCCGTCGAGACAGGGGGCCTCTGGACACGCAGTATTTT.

In its sample, this clonotype was seen many times. The gene calls are TRBV6-5 and TRBJ2-5, with D perhaps matching TRBD2 (6 bases). V was trimmed by 1 base and J by 0 bases, leaving 12 bases between them. This CDR3 region has 16 residues. Germline assignment: CDR1 MNHEY and CDR2 SVGAGI. The CDR3 nucleotides are TGTGCCAGCAGTTACTACCGCCGGGGGTACCAAGAGACCCAGTACTTC. It encodes CASSYYRRGYQETQYF.